Each of the 19 T cell receptor beta chains below was sequenced from the same sample in a study of early T cells in non-severe SARS-CoV-2 infection. TCRdb analysed the 5' RACE reads with MiXCR anew, one entry per CDR3 protein. The data show tens of thousands of distinct CDR3 sequences, with 20% seen just once and about 15% held by the top ten. Sequenced here: whole blood, sampled at baseline. The receptors were sampled from an adult who was a healthcare worker with PCR-confirmed SARS-CoV-2 infection or an uninfected control (not recorded which).

The V and J genes are TRBV7-9 and TRBJ1-3, with D hard to call. Deletions cut 4 bases from V and 6 bases from J, with 7 bases between. CDR1 SEHNR and CDR2 FQNEAQ come from the germline V gene (reference sequence). This CDR3 has 12 amino acids. The CDR3 nucleotides read TGTGCCAGCAGCTCACGTGAAAACACCATATATTTT. Translating it yields CASSSRENTIYF. Filled out from reference TRBV7-9 and TRBJ1-3, the complete variable domain reads DTGVSQNPRHKITKRGQNVTFRCDPISEHNRLYWYRQTLGQGPEFLTYFQNEAQLEKSRLLSDRFSAERPKGSFSTLEIQRTEQGDSAMYLCASSSRENTIYFGEGSWLTVV.

At least ten counts were recorded for this clonotype. The chain couples TRBV20-1 to TRBJ2-7; 7 nucleotides line up with TRBD2. The germline V gene encodes CDR1 DFQATT and CDR2 SNEGSKA (reference sequence). V lost 3 bases, J lost 2 bases, and 7 bases stayed unmatched. The CDR3 runs to 14 residues. In DNA form, the CDR3 reads TGCAGTGCTAGGAAGCGGGGTGGTACCTACGAGCAGTACTTC. Protein sequence: CSARKRGGTYEQYF.

The rearrangement uses TRBV4-1 and TRBJ1-1, with D hard to call. The CDR3 has 11 residues. Trimming took off 1 base at V and 7 bases at J, with 4 bases between the two ends. Germline V lookup: CDR1 MGHRA, CDR2 YSYEKL. The CDR3 bases are TGCGCCAGCAGCCAAGGCCTTGAAGCTTTCTTT. It is translated as CASSQGLEAFF.

This chain uses TRBV7-9 with TRBJ1-1; D is ambiguous. In germline, CDR1 is SEHNR, CDR2 FQNEAQ (reference sequence). This CDR3 is 13 amino acids long. V was cut by 5 bases and J by 1 base, with 8 bases left in between. The CDR3 nucleotides read TGTGCCAGCAGCCCTCCAACGAACACTGAAGCTTTCTTT. Protein product: CASSPPTNTEAFF.

Here the CDR3 DNA reads TGTGCCAGCAGCTTAGCGACGGACACTGAAAAACTGTTTTTT. Its protein product is CASSLATDTEKLFF. The V gene is TRBV7-9, the J gene TRBJ1-4; D may be TRBD1 (5 bases). Trimming left V 0 bases short and J 7 bases short, with 9 bases between. Germline values: CDR1 SEHNR, CDR2 FQNEAQ (reference sequence). This CDR3 spans 14 amino acids.

The chain carries TRBV2 and TRBJ1-1, with a weak D call TRBD1 (6 bases). The CDR3 extends over 14 amino acids. The ends were cut back, 6 bases at V and 5 bases at J, with 16 bases in the middle. Germline V gene sequence: CDR1 SNHLY, CDR2 FYNNEI. The CDR3 nucleotides are TGTGCCAGCAGGGGGATCAGGGGTAGAACTGAAGCTTTCTTT. This translates into CASRGIRGRTEAFF.

The chain carries TRBV7-3 and TRBJ2-2; D is undetermined. The CDR3 length is 12 residues. V was pared by 5 bases and J by 2 bases, with 3 bases between. Germline V gene lookup returns CDR1 SGHTA and CDR2 FQGTGA. Written as DNA, the CDR3 is TGTGCCAGCAGCGACAACACCGGGGAGCTGTTTTTT. Its protein product is CASSDNTGELFF.

V usage is TRBV2 and J usage is TRBJ1-4, with D perhaps matching TRBD1 (5 bases). The germline V gene has CDR1 SNHLY and CDR2 FYNNEI. The CDR3 is made up of 12 amino acids. With 4 bases removed from V and 6 bases from J, the gap between germline ends came to 6 bases. CDR3 amino acids: CASSGDHEKLFF. The CDR3 DNA reads as TGTGCCAGCAGTGGGGACCATGAAAAACTGTTTTTT.

The rearrangement joins TRBV5-1 to TRBJ2-5; D is perhaps TRBD1 (7 bases). V gave up 4 bases and J gave up 5 bases, with 15 bases separating them. Germline loops: CDR1 SGHRS, CDR2 YFSETQ. This CDR3 contains 14 residues. CDR3 coding DNA: TGCGCCAGCAGCCCAGGGGGGTTACATGAGACCCAGTACTTC. Its protein is CASSPGGLHETQYF.

The rearrangement uses TRBV30 and TRBJ1-4, with D possibly matching TRBD1 (6 bases). Germline lookup yields CDR1 GTSNPN and CDR2 SVGIG (reference sequence). The CDR3 totals 12 residues. Trimming removed 6 bases at V and 13 bases at J, with 18 bases between. The CDR3 coding sequence is TGTGCCTGTCCGGACAGCGCTGCAGGACTGTTTTTT. Protein: CACPDSAAGLFF.

V usage is TRBV19 and J usage is TRBJ2-7; possibly TRBD1 or TRBD2 for D (5 bases each). The V gene lost 8 bases and the J gene lost 2 bases, with 13 bases spanning the gap. CDR3 length equals 13 residues. Germline lookup yields CDR1 LNHDA and CDR2 SQIVND (reference sequence). The CDR3 DNA is TGTGCCAGTGGGGCGGGTAAAACCTACGAGCAGTACTTC. Translating it yields CASGAGKTYEQYF. Using reference TRBV19 and TRBJ2-7 for the parts outside the CDR3, the full variable domain is DGGITQSPKYLFRKEGQNVTLSCEQNLNHDAMYWYRQDPGQGLRLIYYSQIVNDFQKGDIAEGYSVSREKKESFPLTVTSAQKNPTAFYLCASGAGKTYEQYFGPGTRLTVT.

V gene TRBV5-1 combines with J gene TRBJ2-2; unclear D gene. Trimming shortened V by 4 bases and J by 1 base, and 8 bases separated the two germline ends. Germline V gene data show CDR1 as SGHRS and CDR2 as YFSETQ. The CDR3 is 14 amino acids. Here the CDR3 DNA reads TGCGCCAGCAGCCAGACATTGAACACCGGGGAGCTGTTTTTT. Translation gives CASSQTLNTGELFF. The full variable domain, its missing parts supplied by reference TRBV5-1 and TRBJ2-2, is KAGVTQTPRYLIKTRGQQVTLSCSPISGHRSVSWYQQTPGQGLQFLFEYFSETQRNKGNFPGRFSGRQFSNSRSEMNVSTLELGDSALYLCASSQTLNTGELFFGEGSRLTVL.

This clonotype occurred a few times. The chain is built from TRBV6-2 or TRBV6-3 and TRBJ2-5; D is undetermined. The germline V gene has CDR1 MNHEY and CDR2 SVGEGT. The germline V and J ends were trimmed by 10 bases and 7 bases, with 19 bases remaining between them. CDR3 length: 13 residues. The CDR3 nucleotides read TGTGCCATCACCGGAGAGTCTCCGTGGACCCAGTACTTC. As protein: CAITGESPWTQYF.

In this sample, this clonotype turned up a few times. The rearrangement uses TRBV12-3 or TRBV12-4 and TRBJ2-1; a possible D gene is TRBD2 (5 bases). V was clipped by 11 bases and J by 0 bases, with 11 bases between them. The CDR3 is 13 amino acids. The CDR3 reads CASRRVSYNEQFF. Here the CDR3 DNA reads TGTGCCTCCAGGCGGGTCTCCTACAATGAGCAGTTCTTC.

This clonotype appeared a few times. The V and J genes are TRBV30 and TRBJ1-1; 7 nucleotides line up with TRBD1. V dropped 3 bases and J dropped 1; count of bases not matched to a gene: 8. The CDR3 runs to 15 residues. The germline V gene encodes CDR1 GTSNPN and CDR2 SVGIG (reference sequence). The CDR3 sequence is CAWSVTGTANTEAFF. For the CDR3, the DNA is TGTGCCTGGAGCGTAACCGGGACAGCGAACACTGAAGCTTTCTTT.

The rearrangement links TRBV27 to TRBJ2-1, with TRBD2 matching over 8 bases. V lost 6 bases, J lost 4 bases, and 5 bases stayed unmatched. This CDR3 comprises 14 residues. CDR1 MNHEY and CDR2 SMNVEV come from the germline V gene (reference sequence). The CDR3 spells CASRSGGAYNEQFF. CDR3 DNA sequence: TGTGCCAGCAGGTCGGGGGGGGCTTACAATGAGCAGTTCTTC.

This clonotype was counted only a few times. The V call is TRBV6-6, the J call TRBJ2-5; D is ambiguous. Trimming pared 0 bases from V and 2 bases from J, leaving 7 bases between. The germline CDR1 and CDR2 sequences are MNHNY and SVGAGI (reference sequence). This CDR3 region has 14 residues. The CDR3 sequence: CASSYSASQETQYF. As DNA, the CDR3 is TGTGCCAGCAGTTACTCGGCGTCTCAAGAGACCCAGTACTTC.

The gene calls are TRBV5-4 and TRBJ1-3; 7 bases are a match to TRBD1. The V gene's germline CDR1 is SGHNT and CDR2 YYREEE (reference sequence). CDR3 size: 14 residues. V lost 6 bases, J lost 4 bases, and 7 bases stayed unmatched. CDR3: CASNRQGQGNTIYF. The CDR3 DNA reads as TGTGCCAGCAACAGACAGGGCCAGGGAAACACCATATATTTT. The full variable domain, rest sourced from reference TRBV5-4 and TRBJ1-3, is ETGVTQSPTHLIKTRGQQVTLRCSSQSGHNTVSWYQQALGQGPQFIFQYYREEENGRGNFPPRFSGLQFPNYSSELNVNALELDDSALYLCASNRQGQGNTIYFGEGSWLTVV.

The chain links TRBV20-1 to TRBJ1-2, with a possible D match to TRBD1 (6 bases). CDR1 and CDR2 (germline): DFQATT, SNEGSKA (reference sequence). Trimming stripped 6 bases from V and 4 bases from J, with 15 bases between. The CDR3 is 13 residues long. The CDR3 protein is CSAPLGGIYGYTF. As DNA, the CDR3 is TGCAGTGCACCGCTTGGGGGCATCTATGGCTACACCTTC.